This passage covers 3 T cell receptor beta chains from one sample sequenced in a study of blood T cell repertoires in COVID-19. Some clones are missing from TCRdb's copy, which holds only in-frame ones; the method was immunoSEQ multiplex PCR. The repertoire holds fewer than 350,000 clones, about 93% seen once, with about 7% in the top ten. The material sequenced was peripheral blood. These receptors came from a woman aged 25 to 39 with COVID-19, enrolled during active disease.

The V gene is TRBV5-1, the J gene TRBJ1-1; D perhaps matches TRBD1 (5 bases). Trimming removed 1 base at V and 0 bases at J, with 13 bases between. Germline assignment: CDR1 SGHRS and CDR2 YFSETQ. The CDR3 spans 16 residues. CDR3 in DNA: TGCGCCAGCAGCTTGAAACGGTCAGGGTTGAACACTGAAGCTTTCTTT. It codes for CASSLKRSGLNTEAFF.

The J gene is TRBJ1-1, the V gene TRBV27; 8 bases align to TRBD1. CDR1 is MNHEY and CDR2 is SMNVEV in the germline V gene (reference sequence). The CDR3 covers 15 residues. The J segment lost 5 bases and the V segment lost 0 bases, leaving 5 bases of the junction unmatched. The CDR3 region is CASSLSRGRLTEAFF. The CDR3 DNA reads as TGTGCCAGCAGTTTATCCAGGGGGCGGTTGACTGAAGCTTTCTTT.

V usage is TRBV6-5 and J usage is TRBJ2-3; 10 bases agree with TRBD2. The CDR3 runs 15 residues. CDR1 is MNHEY, CDR2 SVGAGI, per germline. V gave up 6 bases and J gave up 2 bases; unmatched junction bases: 5. The chain's CDR3 is CASSLLAGPTDTQYF. CDR3 DNA: TGTGCCAGCAGCCTACTAGCGGGACCCACAGATACGCAGTATTTT.